This TCR beta chain was documented in a study of blood T cells in healthy people across ages. The CDR3 has 14 residues. Germline V gene sequence: CDR1 SEHNR, CDR2 FQNEAQ (reference sequence). V lost 5 bases, J lost 7 bases, and 15 bases lay in between. A sample-barcoded 5' primer and a J-beta primer mix were used in a second PCR of roughly 7 to 11 cycles. Sequencing recovered at least 3 million CDR3-containing paired-end reads from each sample. TCRdb re-called the 5' RACE reads with MiXCR, one entry per CDR3 protein. The sample shows over a million distinct CDR3 sequences, over 35% of them seen only once.

Sequencing was performed on blood. This TCR was sampled from a woman between 55 and 75 years old in good health. J is TRBJ2-1 and V is TRBV7-9, with unresolved D. The CDR3 here is CASSLVSSPNEQFF. The CDR3 DNA reads TGTGCCAGCAGCCTAGTTTCGTCCCCAAATGAGCAGTTCTTC.